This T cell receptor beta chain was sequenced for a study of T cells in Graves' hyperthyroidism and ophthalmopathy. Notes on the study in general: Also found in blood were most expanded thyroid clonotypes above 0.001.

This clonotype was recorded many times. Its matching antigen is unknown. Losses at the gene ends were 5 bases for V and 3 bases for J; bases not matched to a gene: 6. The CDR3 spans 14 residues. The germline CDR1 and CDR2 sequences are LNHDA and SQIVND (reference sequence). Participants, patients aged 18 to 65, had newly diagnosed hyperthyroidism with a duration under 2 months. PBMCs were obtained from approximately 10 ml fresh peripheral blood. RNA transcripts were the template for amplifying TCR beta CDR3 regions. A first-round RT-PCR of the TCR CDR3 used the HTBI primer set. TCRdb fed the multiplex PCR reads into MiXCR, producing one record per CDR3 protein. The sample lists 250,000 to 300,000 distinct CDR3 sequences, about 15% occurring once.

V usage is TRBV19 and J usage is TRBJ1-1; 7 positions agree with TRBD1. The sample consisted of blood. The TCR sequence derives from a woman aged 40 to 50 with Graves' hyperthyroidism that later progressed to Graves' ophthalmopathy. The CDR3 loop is CASSVTGYDTEAFF. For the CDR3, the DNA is TGTGCCAGTAGTGTGACAGGGTACGACACTGAAGCTTTCTTT.